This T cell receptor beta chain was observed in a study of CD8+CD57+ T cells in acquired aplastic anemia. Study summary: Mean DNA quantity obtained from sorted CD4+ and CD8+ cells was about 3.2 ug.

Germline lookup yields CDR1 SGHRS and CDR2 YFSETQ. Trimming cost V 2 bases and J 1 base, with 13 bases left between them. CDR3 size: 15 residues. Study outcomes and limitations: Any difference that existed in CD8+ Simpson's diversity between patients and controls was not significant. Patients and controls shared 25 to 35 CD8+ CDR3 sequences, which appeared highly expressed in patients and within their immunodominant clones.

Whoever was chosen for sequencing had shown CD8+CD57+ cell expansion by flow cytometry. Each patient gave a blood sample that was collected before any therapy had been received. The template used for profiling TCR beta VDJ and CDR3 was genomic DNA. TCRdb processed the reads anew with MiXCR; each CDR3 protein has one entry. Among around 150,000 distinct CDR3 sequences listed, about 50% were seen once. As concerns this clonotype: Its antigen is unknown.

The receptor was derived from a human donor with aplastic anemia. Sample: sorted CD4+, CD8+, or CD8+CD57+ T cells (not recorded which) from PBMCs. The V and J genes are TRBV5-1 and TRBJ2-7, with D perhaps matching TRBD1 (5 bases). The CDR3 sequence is CASSFRAGPSYEQYF. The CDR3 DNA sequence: TGCGCCAGCAGCTTCCGGGCAGGGCCTTCCTACGAGCAGTACTTC.